This T cell receptor (beta chain) was observed in a study of technical replicates of blood from a handful of donors. V was pared by 1 base and J by 0 bases, with 2 bases of the junction left unmatched. The CDR3 loop spans 16 amino acids. Germline V gene lookup returns CDR1 MRHNA and CDR2 SNTAGT. This clone is termed medium-sized. This table comes from immunoSEQ multiplex PCR, and its TCRdb copy is limited to in-frame clones, with some not included. The data contain tens of thousands of clones, around 86% of them singletons. The TCR originated in a human donor in good health. Some clones in this sample may be carry-over from other donors' samples. The sample taken for sequencing was PBMCs. This chain connects TRBV6-4 to TRBJ2-2; 7 nucleotides agree with TRBD2. This chain's CDR3 is CASSDLAGTNTGELFF. For the CDR3, the DNA is TGTGCCAGCAGTGACTTAGCGGGTACGAACACCGGGGAGCTGTTTTTT.